Shown below are 8 T cell receptor beta chains from a single sample sequenced in a study of blood T cell repertoires in COVID-19. Assay used: immunoSEQ multiplex PCR; TCRdb lists only in-frame clones, some missing. The data contain 340,000 or so clones, around 86% of them singletons. The sequenced sample was peripheral blood. The source of these receptors is a man aged 50 to 60 with active or convalescent COVID-19.

The rearrangement joins TRBV4-2 to TRBJ1-1; D gene ambiguous. Germline values: CDR1 LGHNA, CDR2 YNFKEQ. CDR3 length: 15 residues. Trimming left V 0 bases short and J 3 bases short, with 11 bases between. CDR3 DNA sequence: TGTGCCAGCAGCCAAGATCCTTGGAGGGACACTGAAGCTTTCTTT. Translating gives CASSQDPWRDTEAFF.

There are a few counts of this clone. This chain joins TRBV27 and TRBJ2-7; 7 nucleotides agree with TRBD1. The CDR3 is 17 amino acids. The V segment lost 2 bases and the J segment 1 base; nucleotides outside the gene matches: 11. Germline CDR1 MNHEY, CDR2 SMNVEV (reference sequence). The CDR3 coding sequence is TGTGCCAGCAGTTTAACCCCGACAGGGAGAAGGTCCTACGAGCAGTACTTC. Its protein is CASSLTPTGRRSYEQYF.

This chain joins TRBV7-9 and TRBJ1-5; D unclear. V shed 4 bases and J shed 9 bases, with 10 bases lying between them. CDR1 SEHNR and CDR2 FQNEAQ come from the germline V gene (reference sequence). This CDR3 has 12 residues. The CDR3 region has the DNA TGTGCCAGCAGCTCCGGAGAGGTGCCCCAGCATTTT. Its protein is CASSSGEVPQHF. Variable domain in full (rest from reference TRBV7-9 and TRBJ1-5): DTGVSQNPRHKITKRGQNVTFRCDPISEHNRLYWYRQTLGQGPEFLTYFQNEAQLEKSRLLSDRFSAERPKGSFSTLEIQRTEQGDSAMYLCASSSGEVPQHFGDGTRLSIL.

The chain is built from TRBV7-2 and TRBJ2-2, with 7 bases that match TRBD1. Germline values: CDR1 SGHTA, CDR2 FQGNSA. V shed 5 bases, J shed 2 bases, and the junction held 8 bases outside the gene matches. CDR3 length: 16 amino acids. For the CDR3, the DNA is TGTGCCAGCAGCGGGACCGGGACAGTTAACACCGGGGAGCTGTTTTTT. Protein: CASSGTGTVNTGELFF. The whole variable domain, filled in from reference TRBV7-2 and TRBJ2-2, reads GAGVSQSPSNKVTEKGKDVELRCDPISGHTALYWYRQSLGQGLEFLIYFQGNSAPDKSGLPSDRFSAERTGGSVSTLTIQRTQQEDSAVYLCASSGTGTVNTGELFFGEGSRLTVL.

The chain carries TRBV20-1 and TRBJ1-3, with 7 bases identical to TRBD1. Germline V gene lookup returns CDR1 DFQATT and CDR2 SNEGSKA (reference sequence). J was trimmed by 3 bases and V by 3 bases; bases with no gene match: 5. This CDR3 contains 14 residues. The CDR3, as DNA: TGCAGTGCTAGTAGGCAGGGGGTTGGAAACACCATATATTTT. Translated: CSASRQGVGNTIYF.

The V and J genes are TRBV28 and TRBJ2-3; 7 bases line up with TRBD1. CDR1 and CDR2 from the germline V gene are MDHEN and SYDVKM. The V gene end was trimmed by 6 bases and the J gene end by 2 bases; junction bases not matched to a gene: 8. This CDR3 region has 15 residues. CDR3 region: CASRLRQGVTDTQYF. The CDR3 DNA reads TGTGCCAGCAGACTAAGACAGGGAGTCACAGATACGCAGTATTTT.

V usage is TRBV19 and J usage is TRBJ2-5, with 13 bases that match TRBD2. Looked up from germline, CDR1 is LNHDA and CDR2 is SQIVND (reference sequence). J lost 5 bases, V lost 4 bases, and 7 bases had no gene match. The CDR3 runs to 16 residues. The CDR3 DNA reads TGTGCCAGTAGTAAAGGACTAGCGGGAGCAATGGAGACCCAGTACTTC. Protein product: CASSKGLAGAMETQYF.

The chain joins TRBV10-3 to TRBJ1-5; possibly TRBD1 for D (5 bases). The V end was cut by 6 bases, the J end by 6 bases, with 12 bases between. Per the germline V gene, CDR1 is ENHRY and CDR2 is SYGVKD. The CDR3 is made up of 13 amino acids. The DNA for the CDR3 is TGTGCCATCAGGGCAGGGTCGGGTCAGCCCCAGCATTTT. It yields the protein CAIRAGSGQPQHF.